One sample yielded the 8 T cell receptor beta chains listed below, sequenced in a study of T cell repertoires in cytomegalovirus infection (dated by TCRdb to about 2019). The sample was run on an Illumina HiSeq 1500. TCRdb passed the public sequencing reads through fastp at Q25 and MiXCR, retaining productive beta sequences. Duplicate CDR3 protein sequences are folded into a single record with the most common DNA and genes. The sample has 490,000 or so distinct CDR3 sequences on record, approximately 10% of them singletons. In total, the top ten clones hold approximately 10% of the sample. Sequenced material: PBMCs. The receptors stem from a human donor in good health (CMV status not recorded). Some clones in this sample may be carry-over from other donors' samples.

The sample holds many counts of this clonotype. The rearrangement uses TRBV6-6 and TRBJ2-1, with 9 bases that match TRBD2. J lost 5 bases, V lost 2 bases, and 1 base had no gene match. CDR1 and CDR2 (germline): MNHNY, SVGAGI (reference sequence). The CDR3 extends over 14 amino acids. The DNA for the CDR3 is TGTGCCAGCAGTTACCCTAGCGGGGACAATGAGCAGTTCTTC. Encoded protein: CASSYPSGDNEQFF.

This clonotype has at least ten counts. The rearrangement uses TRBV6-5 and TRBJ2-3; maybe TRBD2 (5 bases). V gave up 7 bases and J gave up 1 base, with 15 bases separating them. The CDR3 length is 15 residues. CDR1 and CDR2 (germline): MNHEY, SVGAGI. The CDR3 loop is CASTPLWGGTDTQYF. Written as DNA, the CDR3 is TGTGCCAGCACTCCACTCTGGGGAGGCACAGATACGCAGTATTTT.

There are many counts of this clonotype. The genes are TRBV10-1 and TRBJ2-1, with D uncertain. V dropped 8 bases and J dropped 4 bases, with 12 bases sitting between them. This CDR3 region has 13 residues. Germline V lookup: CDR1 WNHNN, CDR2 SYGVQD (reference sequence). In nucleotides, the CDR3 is TGCGCCAGCGGCCTAGGGCATTACAATGAGCAGTTCTTC. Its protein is CASGLGHYNEQFF.

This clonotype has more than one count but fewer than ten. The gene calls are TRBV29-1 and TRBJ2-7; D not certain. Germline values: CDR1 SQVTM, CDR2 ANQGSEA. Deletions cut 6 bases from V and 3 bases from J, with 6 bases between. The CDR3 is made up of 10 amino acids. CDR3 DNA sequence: TGCAGCGTGATGAACTACGAGCAGTACTTC. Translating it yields CSVMNYEQYF.

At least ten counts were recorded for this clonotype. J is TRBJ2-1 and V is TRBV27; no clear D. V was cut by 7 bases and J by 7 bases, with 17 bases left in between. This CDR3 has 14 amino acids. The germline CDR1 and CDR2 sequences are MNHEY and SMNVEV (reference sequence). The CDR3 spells CASTGPSFLNEQFF. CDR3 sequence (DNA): TGTGCCAGCACCGGACCCTCCTTTCTTAATGAGCAGTTCTTC.

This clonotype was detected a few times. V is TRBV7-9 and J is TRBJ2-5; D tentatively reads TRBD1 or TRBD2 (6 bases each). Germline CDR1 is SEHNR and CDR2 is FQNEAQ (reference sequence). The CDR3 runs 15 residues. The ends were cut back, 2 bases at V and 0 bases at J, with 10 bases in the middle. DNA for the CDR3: TGTGCCAGCAGCTTAAAGGGGGGACACCAAGAGACCCAGTACTTC. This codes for CASSLKGGHQETQYF.

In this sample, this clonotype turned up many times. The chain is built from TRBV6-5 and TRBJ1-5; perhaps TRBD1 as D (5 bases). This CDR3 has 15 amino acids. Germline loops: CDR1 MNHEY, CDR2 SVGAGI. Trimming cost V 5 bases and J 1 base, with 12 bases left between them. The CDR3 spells CASSPGPGSNQPQHF. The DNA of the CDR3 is TGTGCCAGCAGTCCCGGGCCAGGGAGCAATCAGCCCCAGCATTTT.

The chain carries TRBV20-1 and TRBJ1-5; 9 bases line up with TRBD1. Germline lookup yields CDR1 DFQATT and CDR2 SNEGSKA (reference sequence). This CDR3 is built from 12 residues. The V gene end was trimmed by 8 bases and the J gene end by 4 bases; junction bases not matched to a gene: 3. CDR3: CSIDRGNQPQHF. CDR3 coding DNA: TGCAGTATTGACAGGGGGAATCAGCCCCAGCATTTT.